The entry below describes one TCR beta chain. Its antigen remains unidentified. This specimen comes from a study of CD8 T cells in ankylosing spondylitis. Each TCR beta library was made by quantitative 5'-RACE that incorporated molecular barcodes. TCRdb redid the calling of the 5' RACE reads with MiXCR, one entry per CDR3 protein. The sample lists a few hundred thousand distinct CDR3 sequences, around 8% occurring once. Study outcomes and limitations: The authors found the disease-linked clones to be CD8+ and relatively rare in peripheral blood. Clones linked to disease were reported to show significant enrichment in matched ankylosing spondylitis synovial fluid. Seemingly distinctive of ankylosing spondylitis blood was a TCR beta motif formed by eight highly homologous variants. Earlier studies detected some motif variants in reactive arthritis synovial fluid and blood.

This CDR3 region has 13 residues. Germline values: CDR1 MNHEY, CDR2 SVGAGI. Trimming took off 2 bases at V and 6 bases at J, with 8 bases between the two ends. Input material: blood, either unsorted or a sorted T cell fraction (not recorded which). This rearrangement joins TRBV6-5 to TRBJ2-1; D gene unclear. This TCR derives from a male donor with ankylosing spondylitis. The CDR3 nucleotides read TGTGCCAGCAGTTACCTGGCAGTCAATGAGCAGTTCTTC. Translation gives CASSYLAVNEQFF.